This entry is about one T cell receptor beta chain. Its antigen remains unknown. This sequence may be a read error, since a much larger clone differs from it by one base. RNA transcripts served as the template for amplifying TCR beta CDR3 regions. The HTBI primer set served for first-round RT-PCR of the TCR CDR3. TCRdb re-analysed the multiplex PCR reads in MiXCR, keeping a single row per CDR3 protein. The repertoire holds some 460,000 distinct CDR3 sequences, with approximately 14% as singletons. This entry comes from a study of T cells in Graves' hyperthyroidism and ophthalmopathy. Study results and caveats: Most thyroid-expanded clonotypes above 0.001 were also found in blood.

CDR1 MNHEY and CDR2 SVGEGT come from the germline V gene. The CDR3 has 15 residues. The hyperthyroidism was newly diagnosed and had lasted under 2 months; the patients were aged 18 to 65. Lactation, pregnancy, other autoimmune disease or uncontrolled infection excluded patients. The study based diagnoses on clinical symptoms, serum thyroxine and TRAb, thyroid ultrasound and orbital computed tomography. Sequencing was done on a sample of blood. This chain joins TRBV6-2 or TRBV6-3 and TRBJ1-5, with 7 bases aligning to TRBD1. This clonotype was sampled from a woman in her late teens or twenties with Graves' hyperthyroidism. In DNA form, the CDR3 reads TGTACCAGCAGTTATCGGGACAGTTACAATCAGCCCCAGCATTTT. Translation: CTSSYRDSYNQPQHF.